What follows are 7 T cell receptor beta chains derived from one specimen sequenced in a study of blood T cell repertoires in COVID-19. Here immunoSEQ multiplex PCR was the method, and the copy in TCRdb shows in-frame clones only, minus some. The repertoire holds approximately 350,000 clones, roughly 90% seen once, with 0.95% to 1.5% in the top ten. The material sequenced was peripheral blood. These receptors originate from a man aged 35 to 55 with acute or convalescent COVID-19.

The J gene is TRBJ2-7, the V gene TRBV20-1; TRBD1 agrees at 9 bases. Germline V CDR1 and CDR2: DFQATT, SNEGSKA (reference sequence). The CDR3 has 12 residues. With 3 bases clipped from V and 7 bases from J, the junction kept 4 bases outside the gene matches. The CDR3 DNA is TGCAGTGCTAGTAACAGGGGGCTGGAGCAGTACTTC. This encodes CSASNRGLEQYF.

V and J are TRBV30 and TRBJ1-2; TRBD1 agrees at 9 bases. The CDR3 totals 14 residues. With V trimmed by 5 bases and J by 4 bases, 8 bases remained unmatched. CDR1 and CDR2 from the germline V gene are GTSNPN and SVGIG (reference sequence). The CDR3 protein is CAWGQGIVSYGYTF. The CDR3 DNA follows: TGTGCCTGGGGACAGGGGATAGTGAGCTATGGCTACACCTTC. Looking up the rest from reference TRBV30 and TRBJ1-2 gives the full variable domain: SQTIHQWPATLVQPVGSPLSLECTVEGTSNPNLYWYRQAAGRGLQLLFYSVGIGQISSEVPQNLSASRPQDRQFILSSKKLLLSDSGFYLCAWGQGIVSYGYTFGSGTRLTVV.

The chain employs TRBV7-2 and TRBJ2-3; D is uncertain. Deletions cut 2 bases from V and 2 bases from J, with 8 bases between. Germline values: CDR1 SGHTA, CDR2 FQGNSA. The CDR3 spans 14 residues. CDR3 DNA sequence: TGTGCCAGCAGCTTAAACTCCATCACAGATACGCAGTATTTT. This codes for CASSLNSITDTQYF. Together with reference TRBV7-2 and TRBJ2-3, the CDR3 gives the full variable domain: GAGVSQSPSNKVTEKGKDVELRCDPISGHTALYWYRQSLGQGLEFLIYFQGNSAPDKSGLPSDRFSAERTGGSVSTLTIQRTQQEDSAVYLCASSLNSITDTQYFGPGTRLTVL.

The chain joins TRBV6-1 to TRBJ2-7, with TRBD2 identical over 9 bases. Trimming cost V 2 bases and J 0 bases; bases outside gene matches: 5. The CDR3 runs to 16 residues. Germline values: CDR1 MNHNS, CDR2 SASEGT. The chain's CDR3 is CASSEPGSGSSYEQYF. CDR3 DNA: TGTGCCAGCAGTGAACCGGGTAGCGGGAGCTCCTACGAGCAGTACTTC.

This clone was detected only once. The V and J genes are TRBV6-5 and TRBJ2-5; D is perhaps TRBD1 (7 bases). The CDR3 extends over 13 amino acids. The ends were cut back, 3 bases at V and 4 bases at J, with 9 bases in the middle. The germline V gene encodes CDR1 MNHEY and CDR2 SVGAGI. The CDR3 is CASSYQGGETQYF. CDR3 nucleotide sequence: TGTGCCAGCAGTTATCAGGGGGGAGAGACCCAGTACTTC.

The V call is TRBV28, the J call TRBJ1-1, with D tentatively TRBD1 (6 bases). Germline V CDR1 and CDR2: MDHEN, SYDVKM. V was shortened by 2 bases and J by 6 bases, with 16 bases between the two germline ends. CDR3 length: 15 amino acids. The CDR3 region has the DNA TGTGCCAGCAGTTTACCCGGGACATTGATCGCTGAAGCTTTCTTT. It is translated as CASSLPGTLIAEAFF.

The V gene is TRBV5-1, the J gene TRBJ2-7; maybe TRBD1 (5 bases). CDR1 and CDR2 from the germline V gene are SGHRS and YFSETQ. This CDR3 region has 14 residues. Between the trimmed V and J ends, which lost 0 bases and 2 bases, there was a span of 9 bases. The CDR3 DNA is TGCGCCAGCAGCTTGGTAACAGGAGCCTACGAGCAGTACTTC. It codes for CASSLVTGAYEQYF. The variable domain in full, completed from reference TRBV5-1 and TRBJ2-7, reads KAGVTQTPRYLIKTRGQQVTLSCSPISGHRSVSWYQQTPGQGLQFLFEYFSETQRNKGNFPGRFSGRQFSNSRSEMNVSTLELGDSALYLCASSLVTGAYEQYFGPGTRLTVT.